What follows are 29 T cell receptor beta chains derived from one specimen sequenced in a study of T cell repertoires in cytomegalovirus infection. TCRdb reprocessed the reads with MiXCR, giving one entry per CDR3 protein. The profile shows about 89,000 distinct CDR3 sequences, over 25% of them singletons. These receptors' targets are unknown. Sequencing used CD8+ T cells from cultured PBMCs, obtained from culture after CMV antigen stimulation. These receptors all come from a human donor in good health (CMV status not recorded). Some clones in this sample may be carry-over from other donors' samples.

Many counts were recorded for this clonotype. The J gene is TRBJ2-1, the V gene TRBV7-3, with unresolved D. Trimming cost V 2 bases and J 0 bases, with 8 bases left between them. Germline V gene data show CDR1 as SGHTA and CDR2 as FQGTGA. The CDR3 extends over 15 amino acids. The CDR3 is CASSLVVSSYNEQFF. In DNA form, the CDR3 reads TGTGCCAGCAGCTTAGTGGTGAGCTCCTACAATGAGCAGTTCTTC.

In its sample, this clonotype was seen a few times. This chain connects TRBV6-1 to TRBJ1-2; the D gene is possibly TRBD1 (6 bases). The CDR3 covers 15 residues. CDR1 is MNHNS and CDR2 is SASEGT in the germline V gene. V was cut by 7 bases and J by 1 base, with 16 bases left in between. The CDR3 DNA follows: TGTGCCAGCACCCCCCGGGCGGACAGTAACTATGGCTACACCTTC. Residues: CASTPRADSNYGYTF.

The sample holds many counts of this clonotype. The chain uses TRBV27 and TRBJ2-5, with a weak D call TRBD1 (6 bases). CDR1 MNHEY and CDR2 SMNVEV come from the germline V gene (reference sequence). With 3 bases removed from V and 3 bases from J, the gap between germline ends came to 14 bases. This CDR3 contains 15 residues. The CDR3 coding sequence is TGTGCCAGCAGTTTCCTAGGGACACGCAAAGAGACCCAGTACTTC. Protein sequence: CASSFLGTRKETQYF.

This rearrangement joins TRBV28 to TRBJ1-1; D might be TRBD1 (6 bases). The CDR3 totals 15 residues. Germline CDR1 reads MDHEN; CDR2 reads SYDVKM. V lost 3 bases, J lost 6 bases, and 17 bases lay in between. The CDR3 loop reads CASSFYTGGPAEAFF. The CDR3 DNA reads TGTGCCAGCAGTTTCTACACCGGGGGCCCCGCTGAAGCTTTCTTT.

This clonotype was counted only a few times. The chain combines TRBV4-1 with TRBJ1-6; D unclear. V dropped 4 bases and J dropped 7 bases, with 14 bases sitting between them. The length of the CDR3 is 15 residues. Germline-derived CDR1 and CDR2 are MGHRA and YSYEKL. The CDR3 sequence: CASSPNSQANSPLHF. CDR3 in DNA: TGCGCCAGCAGCCCAAATTCTCAGGCCAATTCACCCCTCCACTTT.

Ten or more counts support this clonotype. In DNA, the CDR3 is TGTGCCAGCAGCTTAATTGGGGGCAGTGAGCAGTTCTTC. It is translated as CASSLIGGSEQFF. The chain recombines TRBV7-3 with TRBJ2-1; D might be TRBD1 (6 bases). The CDR3 length is 13 residues. Germline V CDR1 and CDR2: SGHTA, FQGTGA. Trimming left V 1 base short and J 9 bases short, with 10 bases between. The whole variable domain, remainder taken from reference TRBV7-3 and TRBJ2-1, is GAGVSQTPSNKVTEKGKYVELRCDPISGHTALYWYRQSLGQGPEFLIYFQGTGAADDSGLPNDRFFAVRPEGSVSTLKIQRTERGDSAVYLCASSLIGGSEQFFGPGTRLTVL.

At least ten counts were recorded for this clonotype. The rearrangement joins TRBV7-2 to TRBJ2-2; 8 nucleotides line up with TRBD2. CDR1 is SGHTA, CDR2 FQGNSA, per germline. J lost 6 bases, V lost 4 bases, and 4 bases had no gene match. This CDR3 has 14 amino acids. The DNA of the CDR3 is TGTGCCAGCAGCTCCGGGGGGGCGGCCGGGGAGCTGTTTTTT. Translated, it gives CASSSGGAAGELFF.

This chain connects TRBV7-8 to TRBJ2-7; 10 bases are shared with TRBD1. Germline trimming cut 3 bases from V and 4 bases from J; bases unmatched to any gene: 3. The CDR3 consists of 14 residues. CDR1 SGHVS and CDR2 FQNEAQ come from the germline V gene. CDR3 loop: CASSLDRGVYEQYF. CDR3 bases: TGTGCCAGCAGCTTGGACAGGGGGGTTTACGAGCAGTACTTC.

This clonotype appeared many times. The chain employs TRBV7-8 and TRBJ2-1; D is possibly TRBD2 (5 bases). CDR3 length: 16 residues. Trimming removed 4 bases from V and 9 bases from J, with 22 bases in between. The V gene's germline CDR1 is SGHVS and CDR2 FQNEAQ. The CDR3 DNA sequence: TGTGCCAGCAGCTCACTGGTTTTCCGCGGAGAGGGTGAGCAGTTCTTC. It codes for CASSSLVFRGEGEQFF.

This sequence joins TRBV25-1 and TRBJ2-3; tentative D call: TRBD2 (5 bases). The CDR3 length is 13 residues. Germline V CDR1 and CDR2: MGHDK, SYGVNS. V dropped 5 bases and J dropped 11 bases, with 17 bases sitting between them. CDR3 residues: CASSWELGHVQYF. The CDR3 DNA sequence: TGTGCCAGCAGTTGGGAACTAGGGCATGTGCAGTATTTT.

This clonotype was seen ten or more times. The rearrangement uses TRBV7-8 and TRBJ2-2; perhaps TRBD2 as D (6 bases). Germline CDR1 SGHVS, CDR2 FQNEAQ. The CDR3 totals 16 residues. Trimming took 1 base from V and 1 from J, leaving 10 bases between them. CDR3 loop: CASSLDAGWNTGELFF. Written as DNA, the CDR3 is TGTGCCAGCAGCTTAGATGCGGGGTGGAACACCGGGGAGCTGTTTTTT.

This clonotype turned up a few times. This chain connects TRBV19 to TRBJ2-2; D unresolved. CDR3 length: 12 residues. Germline V CDR1 and CDR2: LNHDA, SQIVND (reference sequence). V was trimmed by 6 bases and J by 7 bases, leaving 9 bases between them. CDR3 nucleotides: TGTGCCAGTAGGATTCACAGCGGGGAGCTGTTTTTT. This encodes CASRIHSGELFF.

This clonotype came up a few times. The genes are TRBV5-5 and TRBJ1-2; D call uncertain. The CDR3 has 12 amino acids. CDR1 is SGHKS, CDR2 YYEKEE, per germline (reference sequence). The V and J ends lost 0 bases and 7 bases respectively, with 7 bases between them. For the CDR3, the DNA is TGTGCCAGCAGCTTGGTGGAATTTGGCTACACCTTC. Translating gives CASSLVEFGYTF.

This clonotype was seen once. The V call is TRBV2, the J call TRBJ2-5, with TRBD2 matching over 9 bases. Unmatched junction bases numbered 4, after V lost 6 bases and J lost 2 bases. The CDR3 has 14 amino acids. In germline, CDR1 is SNHLY, CDR2 FYNNEI. Here the CDR3 reads CASRLAGLQETQYF. The CDR3 DNA reads as TGTGCCAGCAGGCTAGCGGGGCTACAAGAGACCCAGTACTTC.

This clonotype came up a few times. CDR3 loop: CASREGRDQPQHF. CDR3 bases: TGTGCCAGCAGAGAAGGGCGAGATCAGCCCCAGCATTTT. The chain combines TRBV12-3 or TRBV12-4 with TRBJ1-5; D is undetermined. CDR3 length: 13 residues. V was trimmed by 6 bases and J by 5 bases, leaving 11 bases between them.

The V gene is TRBV7-9, the J gene TRBJ1-1, with a weak D call TRBD1 (5 bases). V lost 4 bases, J lost 7 bases, and 10 bases lay in between. The CDR3 has 12 amino acids. CDR1 and CDR2 from the germline V gene are SEHNR and FQNEAQ (reference sequence). The CDR3 nucleotides are TGTGCCAGCAGCTGGGGGTCGGGTGAAGCTTTCTTT. It encodes CASSWGSGEAFF.

The chain is built from TRBV5-4 and TRBJ2-2, with 10 bases identical to TRBD2. V dropped 4 bases and J dropped 6; count of bases not matched to a gene: 6. CDR1 SGHNT and CDR2 YYREEE come from the germline V gene (reference sequence). The CDR3 consists of 15 residues. This chain's CDR3 is CASSPGTSVPGELFF. CDR3 coding DNA: TGTGCCAGCAGCCCCGGGACTAGCGTTCCCGGGGAGCTGTTTTTT.

This clonotype appeared a few times. The chain carries TRBV7-9 and TRBJ1-4; D ambiguous. The germline V gene encodes CDR1 SEHNR and CDR2 FQNEAQ (reference sequence). The V end lost 0 bases, the J end lost 11 bases, and 7 bases lay between the germline ends. The CDR3 is 12 amino acids. Here the CDR3 DNA reads TGTGCCAGCAGCTTAGCGATCGGGAAACTGTTTTTT. This gives the protein CASSLAIGKLFF.

Worth noting for this clonotype: Being one base from a much bigger clone, this may be a read error. The chain has TRBV9 and TRBJ1-4, with no clear D. Germline V lookup: CDR1 SGDLS, CDR2 YYNGEE. The V end was cut by 4 bases, the J end by 7 bases, with 17 bases between. This CDR3 contains 15 residues. The CDR3: CASSTERIVGEKLFF. The CDR3 DNA is TGTGCCAGCAGCACCGAGCGGATAGTCGGTGAAAAACTGTTTTTT.

The chain joins TRBV11-2 to TRBJ2-2, with D possibly matching TRBD2 (5 bases). CDR3 size: 17 residues. Trimming stripped 5 bases from V and 3 bases from J, with 19 bases between. Germline CDR1 and CDR2: SGHAT and FQNNGV. The CDR3 protein is CASSPTWTLRDTGELFF. For the CDR3, the DNA is TGTGCCAGCAGCCCAACTTGGACGTTGAGGGACACCGGGGAGCTGTTTTTT.

Only a few counts were recorded for this clonotype. The chain couples TRBV7-6 to TRBJ2-3; 7 bases map to TRBD1. V dropped 2 bases and J dropped 3; count of bases not matched to a gene: 5. The CDR3 is 15 amino acids. Germline V gives CDR1 SGHVS, CDR2 FNYEAQ. The CDR3 loop is CASSLRGGGTDTQYF. CDR3 nucleotides: TGTGCCAGCAGCTTACGAGGGGGCGGGACAGATACGCAGTATTTT.

For this clonotype: This sequence may be a read error, since a much larger clone differs from it by one base. V and J are TRBV7-2 and TRBJ1-2; TRBD1 matches at 7 bases. Germline CDR1 and CDR2: SGHTA and FQGNSA. Trimming cost V 5 bases and J 3 bases; bases outside gene matches: 9. The CDR3 is 15 amino acids. CDR3: CASSAWDSWDYGYTF. The CDR3 region has the DNA TGTGCCAGCAGCGCCTGGGACAGTTGGGACTATGGCTACACCTTC.

V gene TRBV12-3 or TRBV12-4 combines with J gene TRBJ2-7; D tentatively fits TRBD1 or TRBD2 (5 bases each). V shed 7 bases and J shed 4 bases, with 20 bases lying between them. The CDR3 covers 15 residues. CDR3 coding DNA: TGTGCCAGCACCTTTGGGGACCCAAAAATTTACGAGCAGTACTTC. It specifies CASTFGDPKIYEQYF.

This clonotype was recorded once. This chain links TRBV27 with TRBJ2-7; D may be TRBD1 or TRBD2 (6 bases each). V was pared by 3 bases and J by 5 bases, with 11 bases between. Germline V lookup: CDR1 MNHEY, CDR2 SMNVEV (reference sequence). The CDR3 spans 13 residues. The CDR3 loop reads CASSFGGPNEQYF. The CDR3 bases are TGTGCCAGCAGTTTTGGGGGGCCAAACGAGCAGTACTTC.

About this clonotype: Lacking the conserved final phenylalanine or tryptophan, this CDR3 likely reflects a read error. This chain connects TRBV27 to TRBJ2-7; weak D call: TRBD1 (5 bases). Trimming pared 6 bases from V and 4 bases from J, leaving 10 bases between. CDR1 and CDR2 (germline): MNHEY, SMNVEV (reference sequence). The CDR3 totals 12 residues. CDR3 protein: CASSVTGYEQYC. The CDR3 DNA is TGTGCCAGCAGCGTCACAGGTTACGAGCAGTACTGC.

This chain connects TRBV27 to TRBJ2-7; D is uncertain. Germline CDR1 MNHEY, CDR2 SMNVEV (reference sequence). The CDR3 spans 12 residues. V was trimmed by 5 bases and J by 3 bases, leaving 8 bases between them. The CDR3 spells CASSEDRYEQYF. In nucleotides, the CDR3 is TGTGCCAGCAGTGAGGACCGCTACGAGCAGTACTTC.

A few counts support this clonotype. J is TRBJ2-7 and V is TRBV9; no reliable D call. The V end was cut by 3 bases, the J end by 1 base, with 14 bases between. This CDR3 region has 15 residues. Germline V gene sequence: CDR1 SGDLS, CDR2 YYNGEE. The CDR3 spells CASSARGDSSYEQYF. Here the CDR3 DNA reads TGTGCCAGCAGCGCCCGTGGGGATTCTTCCTACGAGCAGTACTTC. The variable domain in full, with the rest retrieved from reference TRBV9 and TRBJ2-7, is DSGVTQTPKHLITATGQRVTLRCSPRSGDLSVYWYQQSLDQGLQFLIQYYNGEERAKGNILERFSAQQFPDLHSELNLSSLELGDSALYFCASSARGDSSYEQYFGPGTRLTVT.

In its sample, this clonotype was seen many times. The chain recombines TRBV12-3 or TRBV12-4 with TRBJ2-1; D assignment may be TRBD1 or TRBD2 (6 bases each). The length of the CDR3 is 15 residues. V gave up 7 bases and J gave up 1 base, with 14 bases separating them. For the CDR3, the DNA is TGTGCCAGCAACATCGGAGGGGGATCCTACAATGAGCAGTTCTTC. Protein: CASNIGGGSYNEQFF.

The chain employs TRBV6-1 and TRBJ1-2; D is unresolved. This CDR3 contains 13 residues. Deletions cut 6 bases from V and 2 bases from J, with 10 bases between. CDR1 is MNHNS, CDR2 SASEGT, per germline. CDR3 protein: CASRQTGNYGYTF. The CDR3 DNA reads TGTGCCAGCAGACAGACGGGGAACTATGGCTACACCTTC.